Detailed here is one T cell receptor beta chain. The germline gene is not matched at one end of the junction; a read error may be the cause. Other DNA sequences within the sample encode an identical CDR3. Germline loops: CDR1 SGHAT, CDR2 FQNNGV. The CDR3 sequence is 15 residues long. The data derive from a study of T cells after posttransplantation cyclophosphamide. TCRdb keeps only in-frame clones here, not all; method: immunoSEQ multiplex PCR. Of tens of thousands of clones listed, about 90% were seen once; the top ten hold around 3%. The rearrangement joins TRBV11-2 to TRBJ1-6; weak D call: TRBD1 (6 bases). This sequence was found in a woman aged 45-65 years in good health and a related stem cell transplant donor. The sequenced sample consisted of PBMCs. The CDR3, as DNA: TGTGCCAGCAGCGGCAGGGGTTCCTATAATTCCCCCCTCCACTTT. It translates to CASSGRGSYNSPLHF.